The 3 T cell receptor beta chains given below trace back to one sample, sequenced in a study of post-analysis software for immune sequencing data. No antigens are known for them. TCR beta cDNA libraries included unique molecular identifiers. Via MiXCR, TCRdb re-called the PCR reads, giving one row per CDR3 protein. The sample has approximately 400,000 distinct CDR3 sequences; around a third are singletons. Study-level findings and limits: The five TRBV segments detected at higher frequency in patients than in controls included TRBV5-6, TRBV5-1 and TRBV20-1.

Sequenced sample: blood. These receptors all stem from a girl between 10 and 17 years old with multiple sclerosis.

The chain recombines TRBV7-9 with TRBJ2-5; D ambiguous. The CDR3 has 13 residues. V shed 3 bases and J shed 2 bases, with 7 bases lying between them. CDR1 is SEHNR and CDR2 is FQNEAQ in the germline V gene (reference sequence). The CDR3, as DNA: TGTGCCAGCAGCTTTGGATTTCAAGAGACCCAGTACTTC. Translated, it gives CASSFGFQETQYF.

The sample holds many counts of this clonotype. The chain recombines TRBV4-3 with TRBJ2-1; D is unresolved. Trimming shortened V by 0 bases and J by 4 bases, and 10 bases separated the two germline ends. Germline V gene sequence: CDR1 LGHNA, CDR2 YSLEER. The CDR3 sequence is 15 residues long. In DNA form, the CDR3 reads TGCGCCAGCAGCCAAGATCGTGGCGGTTACAATGAGCAGTTCTTC. Translation gives CASSQDRGGYNEQFF.

J is TRBJ2-2 and V is TRBV9; D ambiguous. Trimming pared 3 bases from V and 4 bases from J, leaving 13 bases between. Per the germline V gene, CDR1 is SGDLS and CDR2 is YYNGEE. The CDR3 is 15 residues long. The CDR3 sequence is CASSADSAFTGELFF. CDR3 coding DNA: TGTGCCAGCAGCGCGGATTCCGCTTTCACCGGGGAGCTGTTTTTT. Drawing the rest from reference TRBV9 and TRBJ2-2, the complete variable domain is DSGVTQTPKHLITATGQRVTLRCSPRSGDLSVYWYQQSLDQGLQFLIQYYNGEERAKGNILERFSAQQFPDLHSELNLSSLELGDSALYFCASSADSAFTGELFFGEGSRLTVL.